These 28 T cell receptor beta chains originate from one sample sequenced in a study of T cells after yellow fever vaccination. Each CDR3 protein gets one entry after TCRdb re-called the 5' RACE reads with MiXCR. Of nearly 350,000 distinct CDR3 sequences in the sample, around 8.1% are singletons; the top ten hold approximately 15%. This material consisted of PBMCs, taken roughly 45 days after the first yellow fever vaccination. These receptors originate from a man younger than 30 who received the YFV17D yellow fever vaccine.

This clonotype appeared a few times. Here the CDR3 reads CASSDRDYNPRETQYF. DNA of the CDR3: TGTGCCAGCAGTGACAGGGACTACAACCCAAGAGAGACCCAGTACTTC. The chain is built from TRBV2 and TRBJ2-5; 7 bases map to TRBD2. Germline lookup yields CDR1 SNHLY and CDR2 FYNNEI. With 3 bases clipped from V and 4 bases from J, the junction kept 11 bases outside the gene matches. The CDR3 is made up of 16 amino acids.

This clonotype was detected only a few times. V is TRBV7-9 and J is TRBJ2-3; 7 bases agree with TRBD1. Germline values: CDR1 SEHNR, CDR2 FQNEAQ (reference sequence). The length of the CDR3 is 16 residues. V was clipped by 0 bases and J by 1 base; unmatched bases: 4. CDR3 sequence reads: CASSLAVGQGTDTQYF. The CDR3 DNA reads TGTGCCAGCAGCTTAGCTGTAGGACAGGGCACAGATACGCAGTATTTT.

This chain links TRBV24-1 with TRBJ1-5, with 7 bases fitting TRBD1. The CDR3 runs 14 residues. CDR1 and CDR2 from the germline V gene are KGHDR and SFDVKD. Losses at the gene ends were 9 bases for V and 7 bases for J; bases not matched to a gene: 11. For the CDR3, the DNA is TGTGCCACCTTTACAGGGGAAGGAGGACAGCCCCAGCATTTT. Encoded protein: CATFTGEGGQPQHF.

In its sample, this clonotype was seen a few times. The chain links TRBV10-1 to TRBJ2-5; D uncertain. Trimming took off 4 bases at V and 4 bases at J, with 7 bases between the two ends. Germline V gene lookup returns CDR1 WNHNN and CDR2 SYGVQD (reference sequence). This CDR3 comprises 12 residues. DNA for the CDR3: TGCGCCAGCAGTGGACTCGGAGAGACCCAGTACTTC. Encoded protein: CASSGLGETQYF.

The gene calls are TRBV5-4 and TRBJ2-1; D possibly corresponds to TRBD2 (5 bases). Germline CDR1 reads SGHNT; CDR2 reads YYREEE (reference sequence). The germline V and J ends were trimmed by 1 base and 5 bases, with 10 bases remaining between them. This CDR3 is 14 amino acids long. CDR3 in amino acids: CASSLRLAHNEQFF. The CDR3 DNA is TGTGCCAGCAGCTTGCGTCTAGCCCACAATGAGCAGTTCTTC.

This clonotype was seen repeatedly, ten times or more. The chain combines TRBV7-2 with TRBJ1-2, with a tentative D call TRBD1 (5 bases). Trimming stripped 0 bases from V and 4 bases from J, with 12 bases between. The CDR3 is made up of 15 amino acids. CDR1 and CDR2 from the germline V gene are SGHTA and FQGNSA. CDR3 bases: TGTGCCAGCAGCTTAGCGCGGAGACAGTCCTATGGCTACACCTTC. Translation gives CASSLARRQSYGYTF.

This clonotype occurred a few times. V is TRBV5-1 and J is TRBJ1-2; D gene uncertain. Trimming cost V 3 bases and J 5 bases, with 26 bases left between them. The CDR3 contains 18 residues. Germline V gene lookup returns CDR1 SGHRS and CDR2 YFSETQ. CDR3 nucleotide sequence: TGCGCCAGCAGCTCCCAGATGAGCCTCGGAGCAGTAGATTATGGCTACACCTTC. It encodes CASSSQMSLGAVDYGYTF.

A few counts support this clonotype. V and J are TRBV6-2 or TRBV6-3 and TRBJ2-5, with TRBD2 as a possible D gene (5 bases). The V gene lost 10 bases and the J gene lost 7 bases, with 16 bases spanning the gap. Germline V gives CDR1 MNHEY, CDR2 SVGEGT. CDR3 length: 12 residues. The chain's CDR3 is CATLKRVGTQYF. In DNA form, the CDR3 reads TGTGCCACCCTTAAGAGGGTCGGGACCCAGTACTTC.

The chain couples TRBV11-2 to TRBJ2-3; 14 positions agree with TRBD2. This CDR3 has 16 residues. Germline lookup yields CDR1 SGHAT and CDR2 FQNNGV. V dropped 1 base and J dropped 8; count of bases not matched to a gene: 5. CDR3 sequence reads: CASSLGTSGRLVTQYF. The CDR3 DNA follows: TGTGCCAGCAGCTTAGGGACTAGCGGGAGGTTGGTTACGCAGTATTTT.

This chain connects TRBV7-2 to TRBJ1-5, with TRBD1 matching over 7 bases. Germline CDR1 SGHTA, CDR2 FQGNSA. CDR3 length equals 15 residues. V lost 5 bases to trimming and J lost 3 bases; unmatched junction nucleotides: 7. CDR3 coding DNA: TGTGCCAGCAGCCTATGGACAGGACTCAATCAGCCCCAGCATTTT. This encodes CASSLWTGLNQPQHF.

V gene TRBV5-1 combines with J gene TRBJ2-7; TRBD1 agrees at 10 bases. The trim removed 0 bases at V and 6 bases at J, leaving 6 bases unmatched. CDR3 length equals 15 residues. CDR1 SGHRS and CDR2 YFSETQ come from the germline V gene. The CDR3: CASSLGGTGVREQYF. CDR3 in DNA: TGCGCCAGCAGCTTGGGCGGGACAGGGGTACGCGAGCAGTACTTC.

This chain's CDR3 is CASSLARLHNEKLFF. In DNA form, the CDR3 reads TGTGCCAGCAGCTTAGCGAGGCTGCATAATGAAAAACTGTTTTTT. The V call is TRBV7-2, the J call TRBJ1-4; D ambiguous. Trimming removed 0 bases at V and 4 bases at J, with 9 bases between. The CDR3 covers 15 residues. CDR1 SGHTA and CDR2 FQGNSA come from the germline V gene.

This clonotype has at least ten counts. This rearrangement joins TRBV5-4 to TRBJ2-5; 9 nucleotides match TRBD2. The CDR3 length is 14 residues. The ends lost 4 bases at V and 6 bases at J; junction bases unmatched: 7. Germline V gene data show CDR1 as SGHNT and CDR2 as YYREEE (reference sequence). CDR3 in DNA: TGTGCCAGCAGCCCCGGGACTAGCACGCAGACCCAGTACTTC. Translated, it gives CASSPGTSTQTQYF.

This clonotype was counted between two and nine times. J is TRBJ1-1 and V is TRBV12-3 or TRBV12-4; the D gene is possibly TRBD1 (5 bases). V shed 3 bases and J shed 6 bases, with 11 bases lying between them. The CDR3 length is 13 residues. The CDR3 DNA reads as TGTGCCAGCAGTTTGATCGGGGCAGCTGAAGCTTTCTTT. Amino acid sequence: CASSLIGAAEAFF.

The DNA of the CDR3 is TGTGCCATCAGCGAGCCACTAGCGGGGGCCTACGAGCAGTACTTC. This encodes CAISEPLAGAYEQYF. The chain combines TRBV10-3 with TRBJ2-7; TRBD2 aligns across 11 bases. The CDR3 is 15 residues long. Germline-derived CDR1 and CDR2 are ENHRY and SYGVKD. V lost 6 bases and J lost 2; bases outside the gene matches: 6.

The V call is TRBV6-2 or TRBV6-3, the J call TRBJ2-7; D is undetermined. Germline CDR1 reads MNHEY; CDR2 reads SVGEGT. The CDR3 length is 13 residues. V lost 0 bases and J lost 3, with 6 bases in between. In nucleotides, the CDR3 is TGTGCCAGCAGTTACTCGAGTTTCTACGAGCAGTACTTC. It encodes CASSYSSFYEQYF.

This clonotype showed up just a few times. The CDR3, as DNA: TGCAGCGGAAGGGCAGGGTTCACCGGGGAGCTGTTTTTT. This gives the protein CSGRAGFTGELFF. This sequence joins TRBV29-1 and TRBJ2-2, with D maybe TRBD1 (5 bases). This CDR3 is 13 amino acids long. Per the germline V gene, CDR1 is SQVTM and CDR2 is ANQGSEA. V dropped 7 bases and J dropped 4 bases, with 13 bases sitting between them.

This chain's CDR3 is CASSSSDRDYNSPLHF. CDR3 nucleotides: TGTGCCAGCAGCTCCTCGGACAGGGACTATAATTCACCCCTCCACTTT. The chain combines TRBV7-6 with TRBJ1-6; 8 bases agree with TRBD1. CDR1 is SGHVS and CDR2 is FNYEAQ in the germline V gene. Germline trimming cut 4 bases from V and 3 bases from J; bases unmatched to any gene: 5. The CDR3 length is 16 residues.

This CDR3 is CSAGPTGITEKLFF. The CDR3 bases are TGCAGTGCGGGTCCGACAGGGATCACAGAAAAACTGTTTTTT. The chain couples TRBV20-1 to TRBJ1-4; 7 nucleotides agree with TRBD1. The junction had 12 bases not matched to a gene; V was cut back by 6 bases and J by 8 bases. Per germline, CDR1 DFQATT and CDR2 SNEGSKA (reference sequence). This CDR3 is 14 amino acids long.

The CDR3 DNA reads as TGCAGCGTTACAGGGGGCTCGAGCTATGGCTACACCTTC. Translated: CSVTGGSSYGYTF. The chain couples TRBV29-1 to TRBJ1-2; the match to TRBD1 covers 9 bases. Germline CDR1 is SQVTM and CDR2 is ANQGSEA. CDR3 length equals 13 residues. Losses at the gene ends were 5 bases for V and 4 bases for J; bases not matched to a gene: 5. Together with reference TRBV29-1 and TRBJ1-2, the CDR3 gives the full variable domain: SAVISQKPSRDICQRGTSLTIQCQVDSQVTMMFWYRQQPGQSLTLIATANQGSEATYESGFVIDKFPISRPNLTFSTLTVSNMSPEDSSIYLCSVTGGSSYGYTFGSGTRLTVV.

This clonotype occurred a few times. This rearrangement joins TRBV20-1 to TRBJ1-2; 8 positions agree with TRBD1. The CDR3 covers 13 residues. The junction had 7 bases not matched to a gene; V was cut back by 5 bases and J by 5 bases. The germline gives CDR1 DFQATT, CDR2 SNEGSKA (reference sequence). The CDR3 DNA sequence: TGCAGTGCTTACCAGGGGGCGGGTTATGGCTACACCTTC. Encoded protein: CSAYQGAGYGYTF.

The J gene is TRBJ2-1, the V gene TRBV19, with 12 bases aligning to TRBD2. The CDR3 sequence is 16 residues long. Germline V gives CDR1 LNHDA, CDR2 SQIVND (reference sequence). The trim removed 3 bases at V and 5 bases at J, leaving 5 bases unmatched. This CDR3 is CASSISSGGADNEQFF. Here the CDR3 DNA reads TGTGCCAGTAGTATCTCTAGCGGGGGGGCCGACAATGAGCAGTTCTTC. The whole variable domain, filled in from reference TRBV19 and TRBJ2-1, reads DGGITQSPKYLFRKEGQNVTLSCEQNLNHDAMYWYRQDPGQGLRLIYYSQIVNDFQKGDIAEGYSVSREKKESFPLTVTSAQKNPTAFYLCASSISSGGADNEQFFGPGTRLTVL.

There are a few counts of this clonotype. The rearrangement uses TRBV9 and TRBJ2-3, with unresolved D. Germline values: CDR1 SGDLS, CDR2 YYNGEE. Deletions cut 0 bases from V and 7 bases from J, with 15 bases between. CDR3 length: 15 amino acids. CDR3 in DNA: TGTGCCAGCAGCGTAGTACCTTCGGGTAGAAATACGCAGTATTTT. Its translation is CASSVVPSGRNTQYF.

V gene TRBV20-1 combines with J gene TRBJ2-3; no clear D. V dropped 3 bases and J dropped 6 bases, with 7 bases sitting between them. The CDR3 has 11 residues. Per germline, CDR1 DFQATT and CDR2 SNEGSKA (reference sequence). The CDR3 loop is CSASPADTQYF. As DNA, the CDR3 is TGCAGTGCTAGCCCAGCGGATACGCAGTATTTT.

This clonotype has a handful of counts. V usage is TRBV12-3 or TRBV12-4 and J usage is TRBJ2-2, with TRBD2 matching over 13 bases. CDR3 length: 16 amino acids. Germline trimming cut 2 bases from V and 7 bases from J; bases unmatched to any gene: 4. CDR3 nucleotides: TGTGCCAGCAGTTTAACTAGCGGGGGGGCCCTCGGGGAGCTGTTTTTT. Its translation is CASSLTSGGALGELFF.

This chain uses TRBV7-2 with TRBJ2-3; D possibly corresponds to TRBD2 (7 bases). The germline gives CDR1 SGHTA, CDR2 FQGNSA. Trimming cost V 2 bases and J 3 bases, with 12 bases left between them. The CDR3 spans 15 residues. This chain's CDR3 is CASSLTRGGTDTQYF. In nucleotides, the CDR3 is TGTGCCAGCAGCTTAACCAGGGGAGGGACAGATACGCAGTATTTT.

The sample holds many counts of this clonotype. The chain's CDR3 is CASSPDRGTDTQYF. The CDR3 DNA reads TGTGCCAGCAGTCCGGACAGGGGAACAGATACGCAGTATTTT. V gene TRBV6-4 combines with J gene TRBJ2-3, with TRBD1 identical over 9 bases. Germline lookup yields CDR1 MRHNA and CDR2 SNTAGT. The ends lost 5 bases at V and 3 bases at J; junction bases unmatched: 3. The CDR3 runs 14 residues.

This clonotype was observed many times. The chain is built from TRBV5-1 and TRBJ2-5; TRBD2 might be the D (6 bases). The V end lost 0 bases, the J end lost 4 bases, and 13 bases lay between the germline ends. Per the germline V gene, CDR1 is SGHRS and CDR2 is YFSETQ. The CDR3 is made up of 15 amino acids. As DNA, the CDR3 is TGCGCCAGCAGCTTGGCCGCGGGAACGCGAGAGACCCAGTACTTC. Translated: CASSLAAGTRETQYF.